These 4 T cell receptor beta chains came from one sample sequenced in a study of blood T cells in healthy people across ages. For the second PCR, which ran for 7 to 11 cycles, a sample-barcoded 5' primer and a J-beta primer mix were used. TCRdb ran MiXCR on the 5' RACE reads and lists one entry per CDR3 protein. Here the sample spans about 570,000 distinct CDR3 sequences, around a quarter being singletons. The sample was also reused in another study, on T cells of mothers and their children.

The sequenced sample consisted of blood. The receptors were sampled from a boy aged 2 to 9 in good health.

The V and J genes are TRBV29-1 and TRBJ2-1; tentative D call: TRBD1 (7 bases). Germline CDR1 and CDR2: SQVTM and ANQGSEA. Trimming removed 4 bases from V and 2 bases from J, with 12 bases in between. The CDR3 is 14 residues long. Written as DNA, the CDR3 is TGCAGCGTTGGACAGGGAGGTCCCTACAATGAGCAGTTCTTC. Translated, it gives CSVGQGGPYNEQFF.

This clonotype was detected only a few times. The rearrangement uses TRBV15 and TRBJ1-4, with TRBD1 identical over 9 bases. The germline V gene encodes CDR1 LNHNV and CDR2 YYDKDF (reference sequence). The junction had 4 bases not matched to a gene; V was cut back by 1 base and J by 7 bases. The CDR3 runs to 15 residues. CDR3 sequence reads: CATSRGQGGGEKLFF. Written as DNA, the CDR3 is TGTGCCACCAGCAGAGGACAGGGGGGAGGTGAAAAACTGTTTTTT.

The chain recombines TRBV2 with TRBJ1-2; TRBD1 aligns across 9 bases. The CDR3 length is 15 residues. J was trimmed by 8 bases and V by 3 bases; bases with no gene match: 10. Germline assignment: CDR1 SNHLY and CDR2 FYNNEI. The CDR3 DNA reads TGTGCCAGCAGTGACCCGGGACAGGGTAGGCCCGGCTACACCTTC. This encodes CASSDPGQGRPGYTF.

The chain is built from TRBV7-9 and TRBJ1-1; the D gene is possibly TRBD1 (5 bases). Trimming removed 4 bases at V and 4 bases at J, with 16 bases between. This CDR3 region has 15 residues. In germline, CDR1 is SEHNR, CDR2 FQNEAQ (reference sequence). This chain's CDR3 is CASSSLRGGSTEAFF. CDR3 nucleotide sequence: TGTGCCAGCAGCTCCCTACGGGGGGGAAGCACTGAAGCTTTCTTT.